The clone carrying this T cell receptor (beta chain) was counted ten times or more. The entry originates in a study of kidney transplant recipient with SARS-CoV-2 infection. CDR3 length: 15 residues. The ends lost 0 bases at V and 5 bases at J; junction bases unmatched: 5. Germline V CDR1 and CDR2: SGHTA, FQGNSA. TCRdb fed the reads into MiXCR, producing one record per CDR3 protein. The data hold about 250,000 distinct CDR3 sequences, with 25% to 30% observed a single time. The sequence derives from a male patient in his thirties who had COVID-19 and was a kidney transplant recipient. Some T cells may have originated in the graft donor. The specimen was a blood sample, collected at baseline and on roughly day 120 from a kidney transplant recipient. V gene TRBV7-2 combines with J gene TRBJ2-7; 9 bases map to TRBD1. The CDR3 nucleotides are TGTGCCAGCAGCTTAGCCGGGACAGGGCGGAACGAGCAGTACTTC. It translates to CASSLAGTGRNEQYF.